This TCR beta chain was observed in a study of response to subunit inactivated influenza vaccine. Study observations and caveats: It was the authors' suggestion that each seasonal influenza vaccination recruits few new T cells.

TCRdb reanalysed the RT-PCR reads using MiXCR and keeps one entry per CDR3 protein. The sample carries around 570,000 distinct CDR3 sequences, around 11% recorded once. In the case of this clonotype: Its target is unknown. A single base separates this from a much larger clone, so it may be a read error.

Trimming took off 2 bases at V and 8 bases at J, with 10 bases between the two ends. The CDR3 sequence is 13 residues long. From germline, CDR1 is KGHSH and CDR2 LQKENI. This same sample was also taken into another study, of T cells expressing NK-cell markers. That investigation notes: Scientists made TCR beta cDNA using 5'RACE template switching with UMIs. Of the CD8+ T cell pool in five or six donors, about 1.0-7.0% was accounted for by dominant NKG2C+ clonotypes. Leadership of the CD3+CD56-NKG2C+ fraction also belonged to these clonotypes in several donors.

This receptor was obtained from a man in his fifties who received an inactivated influenza vaccine. Sample: PBMCs from blood, taken on the day of vaccination. The rearrangement joins TRBV18 to TRBJ2-1; D gene uncertain. The CDR3 bases are TGTGCCAGCTCACCAACGTTGGGATATGAGCAGTTCTTC. Translation gives CASSPTLGYEQFF.